This T cell receptor beta chain was sequenced in a study of T cell responses to AZD1222 COVID-19 vaccine (dated by TCRdb to the early 2020s). For the wider study: AZD1222 recipients with second doses at about 4 weeks or about 12 weeks were pooled, because spike-specific TCR depth and breadth did not differ between schedules. A total of just over 230 trial participants underwent TCR sequencing, of whom more than 200 had received two doses of AZD1222 and about 26 had received two doses of the MenACWY control vaccine. Trial participants were enrolled by age into 18-55, 56-69 and 70-plus year subgroups, with approximately 150, 30 and 60 TCR-sequenced participants respectively.

The CDR3 regions of human TCRbeta chains were analyzed by immunosequencing. As for how the authors treated the data: TCRs in the repertoires were matched against a reference library of SARS-CoV-2-specific TCRs that had been generated with the MIRA antigen-specificity platform. Breadth meant the fraction of unique TCRs that were SARS-CoV-2-associated, whereas depth meant the fraction of total T cells that were SARS-CoV-2-associated. Using the MIRA data, every spike-specific TCR was mapped to the spike region that the TCR reacted to and assigned to either a CD4 or a CD8 class. Log10-transformed breadth and depth values were compared by one-way ANOVA with Sidak's multiple comparisons tests. TCRdb's version of the immuneACCESS table is confined to in-frame rearrangements and falls short of the full clone set. An unresolved V gene accounts for under half of the shortfall where checked; the remainder is of unknown origin. Clone size and V and J calls were adopted from that table, with D and trimming inferred from the DNA. The sample table contains roughly 160,000 clones; only one count was recorded for 88% of them. Of the sample, approximately 5.7% falls within the top ten clones.

Note on this clone: Its antigen remains unidentified. No base qualities exist here, and no much larger clone lies one base off it.

Taken with the paper, the label for time point translates to: baseline before first vaccination. The vaccinee samples were drawn from two UK trials, COV001 and COV002, one of which was a single-blind randomized controlled phase 2/3 trial testing AZD1222 (ChAdOx1 nCoV-19) in healthy adults. For TCRbeta chain sequencing, PBMC samples were collected from trial participants at day 0 and at day 28 after the second dose. Beyond this particular receptor, the publication reports: Because no samples from the day 14 peak response were available, repertoires could be characterized only after the peak T cell response. Vaccine-associated CD4 TCRs spanned the whole spike protein, with dominant responses in regions 160-218 and 743-854. The 56-69-year group was small, and its depth increase did not reach significance, likely because of low power. Participants were mostly white British and included more females than males, and it was suggested by the authors that clonal diversity may have been underestimated. Reportedly, almost half of the unique spike-specific TCRs recognized epitopes lying outside the regions that are mutated in the B.1.351 and B.1.1.7 variants. Conclusions about previously exposed vaccinees were limited because only six AZD1222 recipients were SARS-CoV-2 seropositive at baseline. After two AZD1222 doses, both the breadth and the depth of spike-specific TCRs were significantly higher than at day 0 and than in MenACWY recipients.

CDR1 and CDR2, per the germline V gene (reference sequence), are MNHNY and SVGAGI. The CDR3 covers 16 residues, taking in both the cysteine and the phenylalanine. The sequence is cut down to CDR3 DNA, 48 bases in frame from base 1. V is pared back by 0 bases and J by 4 bases, with 15 bases lying between the germline termini. This sequence uses TRBV6-6 and TRBJ1-1, with a tentative D gene TRBD1 over 5 matching bases. Sequenced material: peripheral blood, taken on day 0 of AZD1222 vaccination. The sequence was collected from an adult in good health. The DNA sequence is as follows: TGTGCCAGCAGTTACTCGAAAGGAAGCAGGGTCACTGAAGCTTTCTTT. This yields the protein CASSYSKGSRVTEAFF.